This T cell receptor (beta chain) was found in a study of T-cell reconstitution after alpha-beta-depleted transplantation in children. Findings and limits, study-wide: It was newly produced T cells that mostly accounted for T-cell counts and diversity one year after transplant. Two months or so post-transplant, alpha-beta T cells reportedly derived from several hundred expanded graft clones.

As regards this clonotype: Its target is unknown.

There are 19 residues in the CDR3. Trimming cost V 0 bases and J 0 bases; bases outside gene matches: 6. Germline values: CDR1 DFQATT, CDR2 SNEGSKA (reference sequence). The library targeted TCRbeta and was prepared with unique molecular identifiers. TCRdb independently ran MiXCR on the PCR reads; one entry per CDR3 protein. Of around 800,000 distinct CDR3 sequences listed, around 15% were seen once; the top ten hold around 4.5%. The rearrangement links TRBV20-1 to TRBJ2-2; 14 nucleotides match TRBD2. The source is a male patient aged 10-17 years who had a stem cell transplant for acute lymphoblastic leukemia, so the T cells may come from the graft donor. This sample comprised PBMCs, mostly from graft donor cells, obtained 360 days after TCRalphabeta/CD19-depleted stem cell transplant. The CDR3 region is CSARDHETSGRANTGELFF. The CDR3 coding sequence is TGCAGTGCTAGAGATCACGAGACTAGCGGGAGGGCGAACACCGGGGAGCTGTTTTTT.